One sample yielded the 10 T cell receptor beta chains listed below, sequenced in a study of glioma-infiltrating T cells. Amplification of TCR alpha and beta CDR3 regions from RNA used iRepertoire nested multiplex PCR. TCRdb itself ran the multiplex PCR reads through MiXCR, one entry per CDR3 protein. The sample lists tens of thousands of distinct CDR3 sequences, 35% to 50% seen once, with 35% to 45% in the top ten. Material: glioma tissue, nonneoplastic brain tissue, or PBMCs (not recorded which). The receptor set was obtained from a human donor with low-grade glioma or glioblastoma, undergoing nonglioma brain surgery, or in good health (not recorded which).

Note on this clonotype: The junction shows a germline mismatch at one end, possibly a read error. In DNA form, the CDR3 reads TGTGCCAGTAGTTTACGGGGGCCGCTCACAGATACGCAGTATTTT. Translated: CASSLRGPLTDTQYF. The chain joins TRBV27 to TRBJ2-3; D is perhaps TRBD1 or TRBD2 (6 bases each). Germline V gene lookup returns CDR1 MNHEY and CDR2 SMNVEV (reference sequence). The CDR3 totals 15 residues.

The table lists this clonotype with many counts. This CDR3 reads CASSSGTGVYEQYF. CDR3 DNA: TGTGCCAGCAGTTCCGGGACAGGCGTTTACGAGCAGTACTTC. The chain is built from TRBV12-3 or TRBV12-4 and TRBJ2-7, with 8 bases aligning to TRBD1. This CDR3 spans 14 amino acids. V trimming: 4 bases; J trimming: 4 bases; junction bases outside the gene matches: 6.

DNA for the CDR3: TGTGTTAGCAGCCAATTTGCCGGGTCGAACACCGGGGAGCTGTTTTTT. Protein product: CVSSQFAGSNTGELFF. This chain links TRBV3-1 with TRBJ2-2; D gene ambiguous. Germline CDR1 reads LGHDT; CDR2 reads YNNKEL (reference sequence). The CDR3 consists of 16 residues.

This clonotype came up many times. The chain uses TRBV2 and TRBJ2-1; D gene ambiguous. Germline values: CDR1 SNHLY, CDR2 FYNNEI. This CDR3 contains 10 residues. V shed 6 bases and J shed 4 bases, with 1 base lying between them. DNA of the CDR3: TGTGCCAGCAGGTACAATGAGCAGTTCTTC. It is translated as CASRYNEQFF.

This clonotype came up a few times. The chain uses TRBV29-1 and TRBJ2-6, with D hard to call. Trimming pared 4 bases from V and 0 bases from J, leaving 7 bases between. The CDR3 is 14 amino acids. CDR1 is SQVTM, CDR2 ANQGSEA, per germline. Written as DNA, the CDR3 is TGCAGCGTTGCCCCGGTCTCTGGGGCCAACGTCCTGACTTTC. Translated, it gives CSVAPVSGANVLTF.

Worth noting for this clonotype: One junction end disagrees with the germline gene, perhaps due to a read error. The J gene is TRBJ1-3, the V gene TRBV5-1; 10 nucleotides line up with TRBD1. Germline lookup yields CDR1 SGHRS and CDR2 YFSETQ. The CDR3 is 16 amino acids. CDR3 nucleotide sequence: TGCGCCAGCGGCCGGGACAGGGGCGTCTCTGGAAACAGCATATATTTT. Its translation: CASGRDRGVSGNSIYF.

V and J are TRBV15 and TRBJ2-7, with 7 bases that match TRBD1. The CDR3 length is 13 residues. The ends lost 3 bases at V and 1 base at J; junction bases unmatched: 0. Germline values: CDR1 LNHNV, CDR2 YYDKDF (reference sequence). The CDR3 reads CATSRDRSYEQYF. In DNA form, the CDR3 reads TGTGCCACCAGCAGGGACAGGTCCTACGAGCAGTACTTC.

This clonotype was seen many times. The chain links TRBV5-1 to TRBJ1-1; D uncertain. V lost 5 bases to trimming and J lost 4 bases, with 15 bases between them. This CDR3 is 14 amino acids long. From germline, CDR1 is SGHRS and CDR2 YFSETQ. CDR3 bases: TGCGCCAGCAGAGCCGAAGTAATGGGCACTGAAGCTTTCTTT. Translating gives CASRAEVMGTEAFF.

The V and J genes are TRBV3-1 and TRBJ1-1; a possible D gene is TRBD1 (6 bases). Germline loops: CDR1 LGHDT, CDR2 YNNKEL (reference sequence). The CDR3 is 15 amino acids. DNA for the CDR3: TGTGTTAGCAGCCAGAGGCGACAGGTGAACACTGAAGCTTTCTTT. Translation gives CVSSQRRQVNTEAFF.

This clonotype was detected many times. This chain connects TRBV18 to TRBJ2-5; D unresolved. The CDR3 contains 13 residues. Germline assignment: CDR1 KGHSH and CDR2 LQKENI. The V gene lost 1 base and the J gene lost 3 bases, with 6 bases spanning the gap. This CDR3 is CASSPQGEETQYF. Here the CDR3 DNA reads TGTGCCAGCTCACCACAAGGTGAAGAGACCCAGTACTTC.